This T cell receptor (beta chain) was observed in a study of cytomegalovirus exposure and HLA in healthy donors. The CDR3 is made up of 13 amino acids. Germline-derived CDR1 and CDR2 are SSHAT and FNYEAQ (reference sequence). The PCR used 60 Vbeta and 13 Jbeta primers. TCRdb's copy holds only in-frame clones and misses some; the assay was immunoSEQ multiplex PCR. There are under 120,000 clones in the sample, with 0.5% to 0.7% held by the top ten. Broader study findings: TCR beta V- and J-gene trimming was later associated with a missense DCLRE1C variant.

As to this clone: No antigen is known for it. At one end, the junction sequence differs from germline, possibly due to a read error.

Sequenced material: PBMCs. The chain couples TRBV7-7 to TRBJ2-5; 8 bases line up with TRBD1. This receptor was identified in a man aged 50-59 years in good health and CMV-seronegative. The CDR3 here is CASSQDRAETQYF. DNA of the CDR3: TGTGCTAGCAGTCAGGACAGGGCAGAGACCCAGTACTTC.